Described below is a single T cell receptor beta chain sequence and its context. V gave up 5 bases and J gave up 6 bases; unmatched junction bases: 6. This CDR3 has 14 amino acids. Germline CDR1 is PRHDT and CDR2 is FYEKMQ (reference sequence). The data were taken from a study of OX40 agonist ivuxolimab in advanced cancers. Only in-frame clones appear in the TCRdb table, and some are missing; sequencing was by immunoSEQ multiplex PCR. The sample records around 95,000 clones, around 89% being singletons. This TCR was sampled from an adult with an advanced solid tumor such as melanoma, head and neck, liver or kidney cancer. V and J are TRBV13 and TRBJ2-2, with TRBD1 matching over 7 bases. The specimen was CD4+ or CD8+ T cells sorted from blood, collected in a trial of the OX40 agonist ivuxolimab. This CDR3 is CASSRDRVPGELFF. The CDR3 nucleotides read TGTGCCAGCAGCAGAGACAGGGTCCCCGGGGAGCTGTTTTTT.